Below are 11 T cell receptor beta chains sequenced from a single sample in a study of OX40 agonist ivuxolimab in advanced cancers. The table came from immunoSEQ multiplex PCR; TCRdb's copy has only in-frame clones and leaves some out. The sample shows roughly 20,000 clones, around 82% of them seen only once. The material was CD4+ or CD8+ T cells sorted from blood, obtained in a trial of the OX40 agonist ivuxolimab. These receptors were obtained from an adult with an advanced solid tumor such as melanoma, head and neck, liver or kidney cancer.

The chain recombines TRBV4-2 with TRBJ2-1, with 9 bases matching TRBD2. Looked up from germline, CDR1 is LGHNA and CDR2 is YNFKEQ. V lost 4 bases, J lost 9 bases, and 7 bases stayed unmatched. The CDR3 runs to 14 residues. CDR3 in amino acids: CASSLGTSQGEQFF. Here the CDR3 DNA reads TGTGCCAGCAGCCTAGGGACTAGCCAGGGTGAGCAGTTCTTC.

The V gene is TRBV19, the J gene TRBJ2-2, with a weak D call TRBD2 (5 bases). V dropped 5 bases and J dropped 6 bases, with 13 bases sitting between them. In germline, CDR1 is LNHDA, CDR2 SQIVND (reference sequence). This CDR3 spans 14 amino acids. In DNA, the CDR3 is TGTGCCAGTAGTTCAGGCCGGAGGTCCGGGGAGCTGTTTTTT. It is translated as CASSSGRRSGELFF.

DNA of the CDR3: TGTGCCAGCAGTTTGGGGCAGGGGAGCAATCAGCCCCAGCATTTT. Protein: CASSLGQGSNQPQHF. The chain joins TRBV27 to TRBJ1-5, with a weak D call TRBD1 (6 bases). CDR1 is MNHEY, CDR2 SMNVEV, per germline (reference sequence). V lost 3 bases, J lost 1 base, and 10 bases lay in between. The CDR3 covers 15 residues.

The CDR3 nucleotides read TGCGCCAGCAGCCAAGATCGGGGGACAGGGGTTGGCTACACCTTC. The encoded protein is CASSQDRGTGVGYTF. The genes are TRBV4-3 and TRBJ1-2; 10 bases are a match to TRBD1. CDR1 is LGHNA, CDR2 YSLEER, per germline. This CDR3 has 15 residues. The V gene end was trimmed by 0 bases and the J gene end by 7 bases; junction bases not matched to a gene: 5.

The chain joins TRBV28 to TRBJ2-1; the match to TRBD2 covers 15 bases. Germline V gene sequence: CDR1 MDHEN, CDR2 SYDVKM. The CDR3 has 18 residues. J lost 1 base, V lost 6 bases, and 7 bases had no gene match. Here the CDR3 reads CASSSGLAGGVSYNEQFF. Here the CDR3 DNA reads TGTGCCAGCAGCTCTGGACTAGCGGGAGGGGTTTCCTACAATGAGCAGTTCTTC.

This clone turned up a few times. This chain connects TRBV5-6 to TRBJ1-1; maybe TRBD1 (5 bases). This CDR3 region has 16 residues. The germline V gene encodes CDR1 SGHDT and CDR2 YYEEEE. V was shortened by 0 bases and J by 0 bases, with 12 bases between the two germline ends. CDR3 amino acids: CASSLGGSALNTEAFF. CDR3 nucleotide sequence: TGTGCCAGCAGCTTGGGGGGCAGCGCCTTGAACACTGAAGCTTTCTTT.

V is TRBV5-1 and J is TRBJ2-2, with D perhaps assigned TRBD1 or TRBD2 (5 bases each). The CDR3 loop spans 15 amino acids. Germline V gives CDR1 SGHRS, CDR2 YFSETQ. The V gene lost 4 bases and the J gene lost 3 bases, with 13 bases spanning the gap. The CDR3 protein is CASSPSGTDTGELFF. The CDR3 DNA is TGCGCCAGCAGCCCGTCAGGGACCGACACCGGGGAGCTGTTTTTT. Combining the CDR3 with reference TRBV5-1 and TRBJ2-2 gives the whole variable domain KAGVTQTPRYLIKTRGQQVTLSCSPISGHRSVSWYQQTPGQGLQFLFEYFSETQRNKGNFPGRFSGRQFSNSRSEMNVSTLELGDSALYLCASSPSGTDTGELFFGEGSRLTVL.

The gene calls are TRBV18 and TRBJ2-2; 7 nucleotides match TRBD2. Germline V gene data show CDR1 as KGHSH and CDR2 as LQKENI. The CDR3 contains 17 residues. With 1 base clipped from V and 3 bases from J, the junction kept 8 bases outside the gene matches. Written as DNA, the CDR3 is TGTGCCAGCTCACCACTTCTTCGGGCGGGAGACACCGGGGAGCTGTTTTTT. Amino acids: CASSPLLRAGDTGELFF.

The rearrangement uses TRBV4-2 and TRBJ1-6; D not resolved. The CDR3 has 15 residues. V was clipped by 0 bases and J by 8 bases, with 11 bases between them. In germline, CDR1 is LGHNA, CDR2 YNFKEQ. The CDR3 reads CASSQDQGLDSPLHF. As DNA, the CDR3 is TGTGCCAGCAGCCAAGATCAAGGGCTGGATTCACCCCTCCACTTT.

Comments on this clone: Different DNA sequences within this sample yield the same CDR3. The chain has TRBV7-8 and TRBJ1-1; D is unclear. CDR1 and CDR2 (germline): SGHVS, FQNEAQ. The CDR3 is 12 residues long. The V gene lost 0 bases and the J gene lost 5 bases, with 4 bases spanning the gap. Here the CDR3 DNA reads TGTGCCAGCAGCTTAGCGGGGACTGAAGCTTTCTTT. This codes for CASSLAGTEAFF.

This chain connects TRBV23-1 to TRBJ1-6; D is possibly TRBD1 (5 bases). TRBV23-1 is given ORF status, its function remaining uncertain. There are 20 residues in the CDR3. Trimming left V 2 bases short and J 0 bases short, with 20 bases between. The CDR3: CASSQRSGKGRSSYNSPLHF. As DNA, the CDR3 is TGCGCCAGCAGTCAACGCTCGGGGAAGGGGAGGAGCTCCTATAATTCACCCCTCCACTTT.